The sequence of this T cell receptor beta chain was determined in a study of blood T cells in healthy people across ages (dated by TCRdb to between 2015 and 2017). Study-level background: In model experiments, roughly one uniquely barcoded TCR beta cDNA molecule per two T cells was captured by template switching. To avoid experimental bias, donors of different ages were randomly spread across the sequencing lanes. Two additional independent replicas of 1 million unique cDNA reads from the same blood draw were analyzed for two donors (one aged 18 to 29 and one aged 80 or older). Age-related changes in TCR beta repertoire diversity were measured in the study by deep sequencing normalized with unique cDNA molecular identifiers. The donors were divided into four age groups: young (average about 16 years), middle-aged (under 40), aged (approximately 62) and long-lived (82).

The CDR3 contains 15 residues, cysteine and phenylalanine counted. This entry keeps only the CDR3 DNA: 45 bases, framed from base 1. Deletion took 6 bases off V and 3 bases off J, with a span of 14 bases between the germline ends. Library generation was performed with 5' RACE. Sequenced using an Illumina HiSeq 2500. A second PCR of roughly 6 to 12 cycles was performed with a sample-barcoded 5' primer and a J-beta primer mix. A unique molecular identifier was introduced onto each TCR beta cDNA molecule by a template-switch 5' adaptor carrying 12 random nucleotides. Each sample yielded at least 2.5 million CDR3-containing paired-end reads. First-strand cDNA synthesis was performed from all RNA using the Mint cDNA synthesis kit, with priming by a TRBC-specific oligonucleotide. After uracil-DNA glycosylase treatment, a first 18-cycle PCR used universal primers M1SS and BC2_uni_R on all cDNA. Under the source paper's analysis protocol: Each sample was normalized by randomly selecting 1 million high-quality reads, each carrying a distinct molecular identifier. Instead of being binned into consensus sequences, reads with shared molecular identifiers were discarded. MiTCR, run with a Q25 quality threshold and the strictest error-elimination algorithm, handled CDR3 identification, clonotype clustering and error correction. A nonparametric unseen species model with Euler transformation was used to estimate a lower bound on total TCR beta diversity. In TCRdb, the public reads were trimmed at Q25 with fastp and aligned with MiXCR, with productive beta chains retained. Rows with one shared CDR3 protein collapse into an entry with the most common genes and DNA. Clone size and V and J calls follow TCRdb, not the original study. Recorded for this sample are approximately 400,000 distinct CDR3 sequences; 45% to 65% of them occurred a single time. Around 49% of the sample is in the top ten clones.

Study-wide findings and limitations: Because donor CMV infection status was unknown, age-related changes in expanded clonotypes were potentially confounded. Estimates of total diversity from one million sequenced T cells were regarded as lower bounds and underestimates. There was a strong correlation between observed TCR beta diversity and the percentage of naive T cells measured by flow cytometry. Conclusive comparison of naive and antigen-experienced compartments was prevented by the profiling of bulk unsorted PBMCs. As age increased, observed TCR beta diversity per million T cells dropped in a roughly linear way, and a significant reduction was already evident by age 40. The long-lived group showed more naive CD4+ T cells, fewer expanded clones and increased TCR diversity than the aged group, suggesting age selection.

The approximately 39 donors, aged about 6 to 95 years, were systemically healthy Caucasian individuals from Russia. Ten milliliters of peripheral blood were drawn from each donor into EDTA-treated Vacutainer tubes. PBMCs were isolated by Ficoll-Paque density-gradient centrifugation, with at least 6.5 million obtained per sample. Trizol reagent was used to extract total RNA from the PBMCs, yielding at least 6 micrograms per sample. The percentages of naive CD45RAhigh/CD27high T cells were determined by flow cytometry on a PBMC aliquot from every donor. In the case of this clonotype: Its antigen has not been determined. Base-call qualities are not available, and no considerably larger clone is one nucleotide away.

The sequenced material came from blood. The sequence came from a man in his sixties in good health. The V and J genes are TRBV12-3 or TRBV12-4 and TRBJ1-4; TRBD1 might be the D gene, on 5 matching bases. The CDR3 in this case is CASRPTGTSNEKLFF. The DNA sequence follows: TGTGCCAGCAGACCAACAGGCACCTCTAATGAAAAACTGTTTTTT.